Presented here are 29 T cell receptor beta chains from one specimen sequenced in a study of PD-1 blockade in classical Hodgkin lymphoma (dated by TCRdb to 2020 to 2021). Explained via the paper, the time point label denotes: cycle 1 day 1 (C1D1), immediately before nivolumab initiation. Every trial patient had relapsed after autologous stem cell transplantation, and cohorts A, B and C differed in prior brentuximab vedotin exposure. Library prep was done by the immunoSEQ multiplex PCR assay. The table comes from immuneACCESS by way of TCRdb, which keeps in-frame sequences with V and J called. Part of the clones is missing from these tables; in studies checked, under half for an unresolved V gene and the rest for unknown reasons. This sample gives approximately 44,000 clones in total; 65% to 80% of them show up just once. Approximately 20% of the sample is taken by the ten largest. The sample was peripheral blood mononuclear cells (PBMCs), taken at baseline. Receptors were obtained from a human donor with classical Hodgkin lymphoma.

J is TRBJ2-7 and V is TRBV5-1; 9 positions match TRBD1. V was pared by 4 bases and J by 5 bases, with 7 bases of the junction left unmatched. The CDR3 is made up of 14 amino acids. CDR1 and CDR2 (germline): SGHRS, YFSETQ. The CDR3 DNA reads as TGCGCCAGCAGCGCGAGGACAGGGGCCCACGAGCAGTACTTC. Protein sequence: CASSARTGAHEQYF.

The CDR3 loop is CASSLARLAGAGGEQYF. CDR3 bases: TGTGCCAGCAGCTTAGCGCGACTAGCGGGAGCCGGCGGGGAGCAGTACTTC. The chain recombines TRBV7-9 with TRBJ2-7; TRBD2 agrees at 12 bases. The V and J ends lost 0 bases and 7 bases, in that order; junction bases with no gene match: 10. This CDR3 has 17 amino acids. Germline V CDR1 and CDR2: SEHNR, FQNEAQ (reference sequence).

This rearrangement joins TRBV4-2 to TRBJ1-5, with D perhaps matching TRBD1 (5 bases). Trimming cost V 5 bases and J 3 bases, with 11 bases left between them. CDR3 length equals 14 residues. The V gene's germline CDR1 is LGHNA and CDR2 YNFKEQ. CDR3 amino acids: CASSLGDLNQPQHF. The DNA of the CDR3 is TGTGCCAGCAGCTTGGGGGACCTCAATCAGCCCCAGCATTTT.

The V and J genes are TRBV19 and TRBJ2-5; perhaps TRBD1 as D (6 bases). CDR1 is LNHDA and CDR2 is SQIVND in the germline V gene (reference sequence). V lost 4 bases and J 7 bases, leaving 13 bases between the germline ends. The CDR3 has 13 amino acids. The CDR3 sequence is CASSTQGRGTQYF. The CDR3 nucleotides are TGTGCCAGTAGTACACAGGGAAGAGGGACCCAGTACTTC.

The chain recombines TRBV7-3 with TRBJ1-1; D remains ambiguous. The CDR3 is 13 amino acids. V lost 3 bases and J 2 bases, leaving 7 bases between the germline ends. Germline assignment: CDR1 SGHTA and CDR2 FQGTGA. The CDR3 loop is CASSLQSNTEAFF. In nucleotides, the CDR3 is TGTGCCAGCAGCTTGCAGAGCAACACTGAAGCTTTCTTT.

V gene TRBV2 combines with J gene TRBJ2-1, with D perhaps TRBD1 (6 bases). CDR3 length: 13 amino acids. Germline CDR1 is SNHLY and CDR2 is FYNNEI. Trimming took off 9 bases at V and 8 bases at J, with 17 bases between the two ends. The CDR3 DNA is TGTGCCAGACTGACGGGAAAGGGGGATGAGCAGTTCTTC. Translation: CARLTGKGDEQFF.

The gene calls are TRBV2 and TRBJ2-1; 11 bases are shared with TRBD2. J was trimmed by 3 bases and V by 5 bases; bases with no gene match: 3. Per germline, CDR1 SNHLY and CDR2 FYNNEI. The CDR3 covers 15 residues. CDR3 DNA sequence: TGTGCCAGCAGTCCGGGACTAGCGGTCTACAATGAGCAGTTCTTC. Its translation is CASSPGLAVYNEQFF.

V is TRBV30 and J is TRBJ1-2; D uncertain. With 2 bases removed from V and 8 bases from J, the gap between germline ends came to 18 bases. CDR3 length equals 14 residues. Germline V gives CDR1 GTSNPN, CDR2 SVGIG (reference sequence). CDR3 coding DNA: TGTGCCTGGAGTAAAGGTGGATCTACGGGGGGCTACACCTTC. Translated, it gives CAWSKGGSTGGYTF.

V gene TRBV7-2 combines with J gene TRBJ1-2, with 10 nucleotides matching TRBD1. The V segment lost 1 base and the J segment 5 bases; nucleotides outside the gene matches: 4. The CDR3 sequence is 15 residues long. From germline, CDR1 is SGHTA and CDR2 FQGNSA. CDR3 nucleotides: TGTGCCAGCAGCTTAGTAGGACAGGGGGTTTATGGCTACACCTTC. Amino acids: CASSLVGQGVYGYTF.

The V call is TRBV9, the J call TRBJ2-6, with D possibly matching TRBD2 (6 bases). CDR3 length: 17 amino acids. V shed 3 bases and J shed 0 bases, with 13 bases lying between them. Looked up from germline, CDR1 is SGDLS and CDR2 is YYNGEE. CDR3 amino acids: CASSAGVGPSGANVLTF. CDR3 sequence (DNA): TGTGCCAGCAGCGCGGGGGTGGGTCCCTCTGGGGCCAACGTCCTGACTTTC.

The chain combines TRBV30 with TRBJ1-2; D unresolved. Germline CDR1 is GTSNPN and CDR2 is SVGIG (reference sequence). Trimming took 0 bases from V and 8 from J, leaving 10 bases between them. The CDR3 totals 12 residues. The CDR3 protein is CAWSVQSRGYTF. The CDR3 bases are TGTGCCTGGAGTGTACAAAGCCGCGGCTACACCTTC.

This clone was seen just once. This chain uses TRBV21-1 with TRBJ2-5. TRBV21-1 is a listed pseudogene. The CDR3 extends over 13 amino acids. The CDR3 loop is CASSKGVQETQYF. The CDR3 region has the DNA TGTGCCAGCAGCAAGGGGGTCCAAGAGACCCAGTACTTC.

The chain is built from TRBV6-5 and TRBJ1-3, with D unclear. The CDR3 is made up of 11 amino acids. The germline gives CDR1 MNHEY, CDR2 SVGAGI. Trimming removed 8 bases from V and 3 bases from J, with 5 bases in between. Here the CDR3 DNA reads TGTGCCAGCCACCGTGGAAACACCATATATTTT. Amino acids: CASHRGNTIYF.

V is TRBV6-1 and J is TRBJ1-1; maybe TRBD1 (5 bases). Deletions cut 5 bases from V and 1 base from J, with 8 bases between. This CDR3 is 13 amino acids long. Germline CDR1 and CDR2: MNHNS and SASEGT. As DNA, the CDR3 is TGTGCCAGCAGTTTCCAGGGGAACACTGAAGCTTTCTTT. This translates into CASSFQGNTEAFF.

The rearrangement uses TRBV29-1 and TRBJ2-1; 7 nucleotides line up with TRBD2. CDR1 and CDR2 (germline): SQVTM, ANQGSEA. V lost 5 bases and J lost 0; bases outside the gene matches: 7. The length of the CDR3 is 15 residues. This CDR3 reads CSVSPGGSSYNEQFF. The CDR3 DNA reads as TGCAGCGTTTCCCCGGGGGGTAGCTCCTACAATGAGCAGTTCTTC.

The chain carries TRBV6-5 and TRBJ1-3; the D is unclear. The CDR3 is 12 residues long. Trimming shortened V by 2 bases and J by 2 bases, and 1 base separated the two germline ends. Per the germline V gene, CDR1 is MNHEY and CDR2 is SVGAGI. CDR3 sequence (DNA): TGTGCCAGCAGTTACACTGGAAACACCATATATTTT. Residues: CASSYTGNTIYF.

The V call is TRBV30, the J call TRBJ2-1; D not resolved. CDR1 is GTSNPN, CDR2 SVGIG, per germline (reference sequence). V lost 5 bases to trimming and J lost 8 bases, with 19 bases between them. This CDR3 region has 14 residues. The CDR3 bases are TGTGCCTGGTCGTCCGGGCTCCAAGGCTATGAGCAGTTCTTC. This encodes CAWSSGLQGYEQFF.

The chain has TRBV7-9 and TRBJ1-1; a weak D match, TRBD1 (5 bases). Deletions cut 4 bases from V and 4 bases from J, with 10 bases between. The germline V gene encodes CDR1 SEHNR and CDR2 FQNEAQ (reference sequence). The CDR3 sequence is 13 residues long. The DNA for the CDR3 is TGTGCCAGCAGCTCCCGGGGGGTCACTGAAGCTTTCTTT. Translation: CASSSRGVTEAFF.

This chain connects TRBV5-5 to TRBJ2-2, with D possibly matching TRBD1 (5 bases). V shed 2 bases and J shed 6 bases, with 11 bases lying between them. The CDR3 runs 14 residues. CDR1 is SGHKS, CDR2 YYEKEE, per germline (reference sequence). CDR3 amino acids: CASSFRQGPGELFF. The CDR3 bases are TGTGCCAGCAGCTTTAGGCAGGGCCCCGGGGAGCTGTTTTTT.

The rearrangement joins TRBV6-5 to TRBJ1-5; no definite D call. The V gene's germline CDR1 is MNHEY and CDR2 SVGAGI. The CDR3 totals 14 residues. Trimming pared 6 bases from V and 4 bases from J, leaving 13 bases between. Here the CDR3 reads CASSRIRGNQPQHF. The CDR3 DNA reads as TGTGCCAGCAGCCGTATCCGAGGGAATCAGCCCCAGCATTTT.

The CDR3 loop is CASSQVGETQYF. The CDR3 nucleotides are TGTGCCAGCAGCCAGGTGGGGGAGACCCAGTACTTC. The chain is built from TRBV7-9 and TRBJ2-5; no clear D gene. CDR1 and CDR2 from the germline V gene are SEHNR and FQNEAQ (reference sequence). V was trimmed by 5 bases and J by 5 bases, leaving 9 bases between them. This CDR3 contains 12 residues.

The chain couples TRBV4-1 to TRBJ1-6, with unresolved D. There are 15 residues in the CDR3. The germline gives CDR1 MGHRA, CDR2 YSYEKL. Trimming shortened V by 0 bases and J by 5 bases, and 8 bases separated the two germline ends. The CDR3 region is CASSQEIANNSPLHF. The DNA for the CDR3 is TGCGCCAGCAGCCAAGAAATAGCGAATAATTCACCCCTCCACTTT.

J is TRBJ2-7 and V is TRBV7-6; a weak D match, TRBD1 (5 bases). Germline CDR1 reads SGHVS; CDR2 reads FNYEAQ. Between the trimmed V and J ends, which lost 1 base and 7 bases, there was a span of 8 bases. The CDR3 consists of 12 residues. CDR3 sequence (DNA): TGTGCCAGCAGCTTAGGGGGCCAAGAGCAGTACTTC. Amino acids: CASSLGGQEQYF.

This rearrangement joins TRBV30 to TRBJ1-2; D uncertain. The germline gives CDR1 GTSNPN, CDR2 SVGIG (reference sequence). The length of the CDR3 is 13 residues. V was clipped by 3 bases and J by 2 bases, with 10 bases between them. The CDR3 nucleotides read TGTGCCTGGAGCCAACTCGGGAACTATGGCTACACCTTC. It encodes CAWSQLGNYGYTF.

This rearrangement joins TRBV27 to TRBJ2-7, with a possible D match to TRBD1 (7 bases). This CDR3 contains 14 residues. Germline-derived CDR1 and CDR2 are MNHEY and SMNVEV (reference sequence). Trimming removed 5 bases at V and 1 base at J, with 12 bases between. Here the CDR3 DNA reads TGTGCCAGCAGTATACAGGGGAGGTCCTACGAGCAGTACTTC. It encodes CASSIQGRSYEQYF.

A few counts support this clone. V usage is TRBV6-4 and J usage is TRBJ2-2; 10 nucleotides agree with TRBD1. CDR1 and CDR2 from the germline V gene are MRHNA and SNTAGT. This CDR3 has 16 residues. V shed 10 bases and J 2 bases; nucleotides not matched to a gene: 10. CDR3 protein: CATRTGTGDNTGELFF. DNA of the CDR3: TGTGCCACCCGGACCGGGACAGGGGACAACACCGGGGAGCTGTTTTTT.

CDR3 loop: CASSFSPQGTEAFF. The CDR3 DNA sequence: TGTGCCAGCAGTTTCTCGCCTCAGGGCACTGAAGCTTTCTTT. The gene calls are TRBV6-5 and TRBJ1-1; TRBD1 is a possible D gene (5 bases). This CDR3 is built from 14 residues. Germline values: CDR1 MNHEY, CDR2 SVGAGI. V lost 4 bases, J lost 4 bases, and 13 bases lay in between.

V usage is TRBV6-5 and J usage is TRBJ2-4; 9 nucleotides align to TRBD1. The CDR3 consists of 15 residues. CDR1 MNHEY and CDR2 SVGAGI come from the germline V gene. V dropped 4 bases and J dropped 3; count of bases not matched to a gene: 4. DNA for the CDR3: TGTGCCAGCAGTTCGCCGGGACAGGGCAAAAACATTCAGTACTTC. It encodes CASSSPGQGKNIQYF.

The chain links TRBV7-2 to TRBJ1-1; 7 nucleotides agree with TRBD1. With V trimmed by 1 base and J by 6 bases, 5 bases remained unmatched. From germline, CDR1 is SGHTA and CDR2 FQGNSA. This CDR3 spans 14 amino acids. The CDR3 spells CASSLDPGGAEAFF. The CDR3 bases are TGTGCCAGCAGCTTAGATCCAGGGGGAGCTGAAGCTTTCTTT.